This TCR beta chain was identified during a study of T cells after yellow fever vaccination. The study's findings and limits: The presence of abundant clonotypes contaminating from the bulk population was possible in FACS-sorted repertoires.

As regards this clonotype: Its antigen remains unknown.

Germline lookup yields CDR1 SGHNT and CDR2 YYREEE (reference sequence). The V gene lost 4 bases and the J gene lost 5 bases, with 19 bases spanning the gap. The CDR3 has 16 residues. TCRdb re-derived calls from the 5' RACE reads in MiXCR, one entry per CDR3 protein. The sample records 500,000 to 650,000 distinct CDR3 sequences, about 17% being singletons. Here the sequenced sample was PBMCs, taken 4 to 6 days after the first yellow fever vaccination. The sequence derives from a man younger than 35 who received the YFV17D yellow fever vaccine. The chain combines TRBV5-4 with TRBJ2-1; TRBD1 is a possible D gene (5 bases). CDR3 amino acids: CASSDQSVGPDNEQFF. As DNA, the CDR3 is TGTGCCAGCAGCGATCAATCGGTGGGGCCGGACAATGAGCAGTTCTTC.